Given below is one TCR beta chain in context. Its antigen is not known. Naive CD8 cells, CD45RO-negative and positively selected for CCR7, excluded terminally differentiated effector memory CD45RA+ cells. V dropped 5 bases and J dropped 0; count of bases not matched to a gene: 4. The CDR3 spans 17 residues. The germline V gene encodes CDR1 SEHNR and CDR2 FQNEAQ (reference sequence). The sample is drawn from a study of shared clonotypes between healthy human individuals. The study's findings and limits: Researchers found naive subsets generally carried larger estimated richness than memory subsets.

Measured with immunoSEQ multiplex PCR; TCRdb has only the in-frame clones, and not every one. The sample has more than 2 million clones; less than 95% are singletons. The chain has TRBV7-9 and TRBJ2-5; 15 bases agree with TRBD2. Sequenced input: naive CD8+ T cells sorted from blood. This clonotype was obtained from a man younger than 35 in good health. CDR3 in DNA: TGTGCCAGCAGCGACGGACTAGCGGGAGGGTACCAAGAGACCCAGTACTTC. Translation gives CASSDGLAGGYQETQYF.